These 4 T cell receptor beta chains originate from one sample sequenced in a study of beta chain features in type 1 diabetes. The whole isolated RNA underwent reverse transcription, so sequencing captured expressed TCRB transcripts. Libraries were prepared by immunoSEQ multiplex PCR; TCRdb keeps only in-frame clonotypes and omits some of them. The sample yields approximately 340,000 clones, around 16% seen once. Sequenced material: naive CD4+ T cells from blood. The receptor source for this set is a young woman in good health.

This clone was seen more than once but under ten times. V and J are TRBV30 and TRBJ1-1, with D hard to call. The CDR3 has 12 amino acids. With 4 bases removed from V and 10 bases from J, the gap between germline ends came to 16 bases. Germline-derived CDR1 and CDR2 are GTSNPN and SVGIG (reference sequence). CDR3 in amino acids: CAWTILSIGAFF. In nucleotides, the CDR3 is TGTGCCTGGACTATTTTAAGCATTGGAGCTTTCTTT.

The rearrangement joins TRBV29-1 to TRBJ2-7; D is perhaps TRBD1 (5 bases). Germline CDR1 and CDR2: SQVTM and ANQGSEA. V was shortened by 4 bases and J by 0 bases, with 7 bases between the two germline ends. The CDR3 length is 12 residues. CDR3 nucleotides: TGCAGCGTTGGCAGGGCCTCCTACGAGCAGTACTTC. This sequence encodes CSVGRASYEQYF.

This clone was detected only a few times. The chain combines TRBV9 with TRBJ2-1; TRBD2 matches at 8 bases. The CDR3 consists of 16 residues. Germline CDR1 SGDLS, CDR2 YYNGEE. Trimming took 0 bases from V and 3 from J; bases not matched to a gene: 5. The CDR3 DNA reads TGTGCCAGCAGCGTAGCGGGAGGGCCTAACTACAATGAGCAGTTCTTC. Protein product: CASSVAGGPNYNEQFF. The entire variable domain, with the rest obtained from reference TRBV9 and TRBJ2-1, is as follows: DSGVTQTPKHLITATGQRVTLRCSPRSGDLSVYWYQQSLDQGLQFLIQYYNGEERAKGNILERFSAQQFPDLHSELNLSSLELGDSALYFCASSVAGGPNYNEQFFGPGTRLTVL.

In its sample, this clone was seen a few times. Within the sample, other DNA sequences also encode this same CDR3. The chain joins TRBV28 to TRBJ2-7, with 7 bases matching TRBD2. The CDR3 covers 15 residues. The V and J ends lost 4 bases and 0 bases, in that order; junction bases with no gene match: 6. Germline-derived CDR1 and CDR2 are MDHEN and SYDVKM. CDR3 residues: CASSSPSGNSYEQYF. CDR3 nucleotide sequence: TGTGCCAGCAGTTCCCCAAGCGGGAACTCCTACGAGCAGTACTTC.